Listed here is a single TCR beta chain. Trimming removed 7 bases at V and 4 bases at J, with 12 bases between. The CDR3 totals 13 residues. Per the germline V gene, CDR1 is SGHKS and CDR2 is YYEKEE (reference sequence). These data belong to a study of OX40 agonist ivuxolimab in advanced cancers. Study context: The patients' treatment was ivuxolimab, an agonistic anti-OX40 (CD134) antibody. Dose-escalation patients suffered from hepatocellular carcinoma, melanoma, renal cell or head and neck cancer.

Assay used: immunoSEQ multiplex PCR; TCRdb lists only in-frame clones, some missing. The sample lists fewer than 30,000 clones, more than 85% occurring once. This rearrangement joins TRBV5-5 to TRBJ2-1, with D perhaps matching TRBD2 (5 bases). The TCR comes from an adult with an advanced solid tumor such as melanoma, head and neck, liver or kidney cancer. The input for sequencing was CD4+ or CD8+ T cells sorted from blood, taken in a trial of the OX40 agonist ivuxolimab. CDR3 nucleotide sequence: TGTGCCAGCTCGGGAACCAATTACAATGAGCAGTTCTTC. Its protein product is CASSGTNYNEQFF.